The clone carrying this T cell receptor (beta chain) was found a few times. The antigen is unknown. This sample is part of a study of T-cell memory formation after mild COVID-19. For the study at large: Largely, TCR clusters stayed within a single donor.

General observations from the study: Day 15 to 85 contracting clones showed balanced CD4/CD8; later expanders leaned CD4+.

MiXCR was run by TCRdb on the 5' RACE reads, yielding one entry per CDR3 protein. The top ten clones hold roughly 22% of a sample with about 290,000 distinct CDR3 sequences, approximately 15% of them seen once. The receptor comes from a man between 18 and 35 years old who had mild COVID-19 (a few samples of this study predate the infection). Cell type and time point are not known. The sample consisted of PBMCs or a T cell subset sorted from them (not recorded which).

The CDR3 spells CASSYRASGAETQYF. CDR3 DNA sequence: TGTGCCAGCAGTTACAGGGCTAGCGGGGCAGAGACCCAGTACTTC. This chain connects TRBV6-6 to TRBJ2-5, with 9 bases lining up with TRBD2. CDR3 length equals 15 residues. Germline trimming cut 2 bases from V and 4 bases from J; bases unmatched to any gene: 5. Germline assignment: CDR1 MNHNY and CDR2 SVGAGI (reference sequence).